One T cell receptor beta chain is described in this entry. No antigen is known for it. The data originate from a study of blood T cells in healthy people across ages. For the second PCR, which ran for roughly 7 to 11 cycles, a sample-barcoded 5' primer and a J-beta primer mix were used. From each sample, at least 2.5 million paired-end reads containing CDR3 were obtained. TCRdb recomputed calls from the 5' RACE reads with MiXCR, one row per CDR3 protein. This table holds more than 900,000 distinct CDR3 sequences, almost 25% found once. The length of the CDR3 is 15 residues. Germline-derived CDR1 and CDR2 are DFQATT and SNEGSKA (reference sequence). V was pared by 0 bases and J by 5 bases, with 16 bases between. Findings of the study overall: Getting older went along with TCR beta diversity per million T cells dropping roughly linearly.

The sample was also linked to a second study, of T cells of mothers and their children. That source reports: Evidence of persistent microchimeric T cell clones was absent.

Sample: blood. The V call is TRBV20-1, the J call TRBJ1-2, with unresolved D. The origin of this receptor is a girl aged 2 to 9 in good health. CDR3 sequence: CSAREPISHGYGYTF. As DNA, the CDR3 is TGCAGTGCTAGAGAACCCATTTCCCATGGATATGGCTACACCTTC.